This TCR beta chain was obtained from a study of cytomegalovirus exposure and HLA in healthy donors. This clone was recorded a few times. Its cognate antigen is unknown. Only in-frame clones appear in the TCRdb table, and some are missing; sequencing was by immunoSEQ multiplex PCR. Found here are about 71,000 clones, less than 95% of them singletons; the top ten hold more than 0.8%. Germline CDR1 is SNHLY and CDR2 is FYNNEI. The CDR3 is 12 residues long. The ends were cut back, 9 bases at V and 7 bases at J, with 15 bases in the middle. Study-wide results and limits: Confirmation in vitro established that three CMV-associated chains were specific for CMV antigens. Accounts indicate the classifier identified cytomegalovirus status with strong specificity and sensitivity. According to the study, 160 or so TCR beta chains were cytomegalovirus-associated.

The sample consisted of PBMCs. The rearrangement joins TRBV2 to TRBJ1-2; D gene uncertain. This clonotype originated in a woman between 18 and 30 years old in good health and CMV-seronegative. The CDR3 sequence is CASLANLPGYTF. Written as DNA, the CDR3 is TGTGCCAGTCTAGCGAACCTTCCTGGCTACACCTTC.